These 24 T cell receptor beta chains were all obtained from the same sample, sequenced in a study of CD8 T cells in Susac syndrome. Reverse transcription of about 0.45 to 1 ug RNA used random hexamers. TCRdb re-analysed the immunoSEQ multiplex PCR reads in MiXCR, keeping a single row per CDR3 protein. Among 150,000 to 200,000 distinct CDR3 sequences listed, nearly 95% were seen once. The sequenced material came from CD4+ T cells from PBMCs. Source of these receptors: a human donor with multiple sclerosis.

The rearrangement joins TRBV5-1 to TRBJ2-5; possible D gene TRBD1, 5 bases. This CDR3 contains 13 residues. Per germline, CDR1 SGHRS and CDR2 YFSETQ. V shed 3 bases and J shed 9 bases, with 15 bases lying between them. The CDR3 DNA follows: TGCGCCAGCAGCTCCCTCAGCGCCAGGGCCCAGTACTTC. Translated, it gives CASSSLSARAQYF.

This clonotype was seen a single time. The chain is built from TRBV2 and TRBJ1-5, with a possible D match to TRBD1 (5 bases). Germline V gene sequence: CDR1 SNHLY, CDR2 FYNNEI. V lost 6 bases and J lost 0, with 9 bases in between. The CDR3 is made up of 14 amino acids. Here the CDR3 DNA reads TGTGCCAGCAGGACAGCCTTTAGCAATCAGCCCCAGCATTTT. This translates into CASRTAFSNQPQHF.

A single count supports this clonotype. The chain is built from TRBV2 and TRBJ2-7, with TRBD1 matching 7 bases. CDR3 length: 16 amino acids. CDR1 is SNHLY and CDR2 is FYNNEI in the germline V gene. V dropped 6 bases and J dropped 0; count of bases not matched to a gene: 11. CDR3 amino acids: CASRLSGTAYSYEQYF. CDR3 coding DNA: TGTGCCAGCAGACTCTCCGGGACAGCGTACTCCTACGAGCAGTACTTC.

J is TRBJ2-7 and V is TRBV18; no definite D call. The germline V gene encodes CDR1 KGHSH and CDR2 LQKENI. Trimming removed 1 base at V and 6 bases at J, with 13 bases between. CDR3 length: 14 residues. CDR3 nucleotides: TGTGCCAGCTCACCACGGACCGACGGAAGCGAGCAGTACTTC. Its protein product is CASSPRTDGSEQYF. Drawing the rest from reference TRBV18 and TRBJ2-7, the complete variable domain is NAGVMQNPRHLVRRRGQEARLRCSPMKGHSHVYWYRQLPEEGLKFMVYLQKENIIDESGMPKERFSAEFPKEGPSILRIQQVVRGDSAAYFCASSPRTDGSEQYFGPGTRLTVT.

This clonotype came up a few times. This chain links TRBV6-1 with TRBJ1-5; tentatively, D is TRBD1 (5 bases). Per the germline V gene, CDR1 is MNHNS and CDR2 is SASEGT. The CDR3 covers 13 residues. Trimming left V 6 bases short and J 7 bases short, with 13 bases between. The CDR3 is CASSDSRVQPQHF. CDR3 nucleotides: TGTGCCAGCAGCGACAGCCGGGTACAGCCCCAGCATTTT.

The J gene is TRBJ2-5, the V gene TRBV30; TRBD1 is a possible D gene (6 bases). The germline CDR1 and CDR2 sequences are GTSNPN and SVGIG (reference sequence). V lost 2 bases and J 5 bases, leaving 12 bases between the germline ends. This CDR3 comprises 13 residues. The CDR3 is CAWSPQGPETQYF. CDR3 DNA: TGTGCCTGGAGTCCTCAGGGGCCGGAGACCCAGTACTTC.

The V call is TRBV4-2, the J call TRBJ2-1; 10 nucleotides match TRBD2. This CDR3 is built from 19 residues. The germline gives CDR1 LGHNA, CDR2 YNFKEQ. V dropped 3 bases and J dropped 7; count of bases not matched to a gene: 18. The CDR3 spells CASSQGFSFSGGQRNEQFF. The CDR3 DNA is TGTGCCAGCAGCCAGGGGTTCTCGTTTAGCGGGGGGCAGAGAAATGAGCAGTTCTTC.

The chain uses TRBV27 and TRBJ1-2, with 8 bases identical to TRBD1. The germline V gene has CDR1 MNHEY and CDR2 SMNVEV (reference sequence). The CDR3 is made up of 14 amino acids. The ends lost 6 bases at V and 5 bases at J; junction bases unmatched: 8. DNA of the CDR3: TGTGCCAGCAGGTTCGCGGACAGGGCTTATGGCTACACCTTC. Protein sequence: CASRFADRAYGYTF.

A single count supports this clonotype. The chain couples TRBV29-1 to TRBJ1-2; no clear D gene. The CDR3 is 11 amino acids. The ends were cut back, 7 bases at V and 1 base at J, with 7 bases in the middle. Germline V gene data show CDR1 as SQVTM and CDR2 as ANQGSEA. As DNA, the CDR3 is TGCAGCGGTAGTATTAACTATGGCTACACCTTC. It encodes CSGSINYGYTF.

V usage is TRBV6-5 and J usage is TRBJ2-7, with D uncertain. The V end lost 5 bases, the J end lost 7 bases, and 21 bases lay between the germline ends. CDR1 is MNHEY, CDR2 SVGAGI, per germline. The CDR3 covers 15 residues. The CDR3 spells CASSPLRLAVREQYF. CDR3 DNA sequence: TGTGCCAGCAGTCCCCTTCGACTGGCCGTGAGGGAGCAGTACTTC.

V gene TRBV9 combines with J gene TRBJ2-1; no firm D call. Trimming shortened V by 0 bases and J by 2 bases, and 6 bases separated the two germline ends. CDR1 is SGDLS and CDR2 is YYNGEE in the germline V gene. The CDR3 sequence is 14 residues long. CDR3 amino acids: CASSVVGAYNEQFF. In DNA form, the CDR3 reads TGTGCCAGCAGCGTAGTAGGTGCCTACAATGAGCAGTTCTTC.

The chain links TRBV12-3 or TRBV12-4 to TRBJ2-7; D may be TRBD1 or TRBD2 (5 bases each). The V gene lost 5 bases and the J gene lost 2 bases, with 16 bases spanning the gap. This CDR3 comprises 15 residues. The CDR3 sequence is CASSPGTPSPYEQYF. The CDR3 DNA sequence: TGTGCCAGCAGTCCCGGGACCCCCTCGCCCTACGAGCAGTACTTC.

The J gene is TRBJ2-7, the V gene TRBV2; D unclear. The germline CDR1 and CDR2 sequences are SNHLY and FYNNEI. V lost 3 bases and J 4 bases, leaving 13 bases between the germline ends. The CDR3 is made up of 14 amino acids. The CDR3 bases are TGTGCCAGCAGTGAGGTCCTGGGGTGGTACGAGCAGTACTTC. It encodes CASSEVLGWYEQYF.

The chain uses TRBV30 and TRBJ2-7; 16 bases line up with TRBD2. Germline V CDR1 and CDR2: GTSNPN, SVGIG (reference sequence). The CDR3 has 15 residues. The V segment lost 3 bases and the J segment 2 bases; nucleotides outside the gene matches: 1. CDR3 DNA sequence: TGTGCCTGGAGCGGGACTAGCGGGAGGGCCTACGAGCAGTACTTC. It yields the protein CAWSGTSGRAYEQYF.

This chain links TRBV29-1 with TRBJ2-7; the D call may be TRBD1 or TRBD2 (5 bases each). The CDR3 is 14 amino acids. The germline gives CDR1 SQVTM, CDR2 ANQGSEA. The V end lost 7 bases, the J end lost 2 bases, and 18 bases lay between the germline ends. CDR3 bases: TGCAGCGCACGCCGGGACGGGAAAACCTACGAGCAGTACTTC. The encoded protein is CSARRDGKTYEQYF.

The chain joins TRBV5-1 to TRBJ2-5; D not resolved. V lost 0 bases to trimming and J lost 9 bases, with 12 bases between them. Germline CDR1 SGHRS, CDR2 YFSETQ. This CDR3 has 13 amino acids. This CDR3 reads CASSLDGEKAQYF. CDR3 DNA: TGCGCCAGCAGCTTGGACGGCGAAAAGGCCCAGTACTTC.

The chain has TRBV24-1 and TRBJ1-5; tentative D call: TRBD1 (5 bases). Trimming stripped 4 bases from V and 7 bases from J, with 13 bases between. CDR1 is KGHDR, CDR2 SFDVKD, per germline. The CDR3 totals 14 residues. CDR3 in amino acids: CATSEGGIGQPQHF. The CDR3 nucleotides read TGTGCCACCAGTGAGGGGGGAATTGGACAGCCCCAGCATTTT.

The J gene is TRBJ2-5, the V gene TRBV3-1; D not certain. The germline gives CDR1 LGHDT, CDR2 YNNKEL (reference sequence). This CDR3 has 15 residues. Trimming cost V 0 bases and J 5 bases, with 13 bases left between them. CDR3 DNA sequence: TGTGCCAGCAGCCAAGAAATCGGTGTGAGGGAGACCCAGTACTTC. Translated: CASSQEIGVRETQYF.

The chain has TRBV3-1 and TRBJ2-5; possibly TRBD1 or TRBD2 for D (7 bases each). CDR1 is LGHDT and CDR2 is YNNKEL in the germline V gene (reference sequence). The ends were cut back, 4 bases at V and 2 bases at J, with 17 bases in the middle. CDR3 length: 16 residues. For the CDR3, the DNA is TGTGCCAGCAGCCTTGGACTAGGACAGGTACAAGAGACCCAGTACTTC. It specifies CASSLGLGQVQETQYF.

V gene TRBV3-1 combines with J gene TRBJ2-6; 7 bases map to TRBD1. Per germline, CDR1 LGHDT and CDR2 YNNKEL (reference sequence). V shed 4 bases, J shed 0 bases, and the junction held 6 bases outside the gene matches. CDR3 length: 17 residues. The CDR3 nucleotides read TGTGCCAGCAGCCTAAGAGGGGGCAGCTCTGGGGCCAACGTCCTGACTTTC. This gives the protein CASSLRGGSSGANVLTF. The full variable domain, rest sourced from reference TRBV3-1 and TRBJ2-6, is DTAVSQTPKYLVTQMGNDKSIKCEQNLGHDTMYWYKQDSKKFLKIMFSYNNKELIINETVPNRFSPKSPDKAHLNLHINSLELGDSAVYFCASSLRGGSSGANVLTFGAGSRLTVL.

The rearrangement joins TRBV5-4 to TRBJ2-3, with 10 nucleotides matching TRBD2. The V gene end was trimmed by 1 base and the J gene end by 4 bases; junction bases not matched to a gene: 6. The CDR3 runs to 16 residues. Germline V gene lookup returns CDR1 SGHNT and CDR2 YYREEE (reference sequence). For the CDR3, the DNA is TGTGCCAGCAGCTTGCCTAGCGGGGGAACGGCAGATACGCAGTATTTT. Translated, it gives CASSLPSGGTADTQYF.

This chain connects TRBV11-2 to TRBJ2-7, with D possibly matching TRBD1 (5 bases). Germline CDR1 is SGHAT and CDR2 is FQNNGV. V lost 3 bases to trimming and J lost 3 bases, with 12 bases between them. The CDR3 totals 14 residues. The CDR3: CASSFGQGSYEQYF. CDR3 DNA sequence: TGTGCCAGCAGCTTTGGGCAGGGCAGCTACGAGCAGTACTTC.

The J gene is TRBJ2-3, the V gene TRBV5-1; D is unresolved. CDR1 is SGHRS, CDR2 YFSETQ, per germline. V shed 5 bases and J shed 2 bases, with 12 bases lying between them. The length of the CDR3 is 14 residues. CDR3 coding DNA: TGCGCCAGCAGTGACCAAGCCCCCACAGATACGCAGTATTTT. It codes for CASSDQAPTDTQYF. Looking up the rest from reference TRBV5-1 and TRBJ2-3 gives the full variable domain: KAGVTQTPRYLIKTRGQQVTLSCSPISGHRSVSWYQQTPGQGLQFLFEYFSETQRNKGNFPGRFSGRQFSNSRSEMNVSTLELGDSALYLCASSDQAPTDTQYFGPGTRLTVL.

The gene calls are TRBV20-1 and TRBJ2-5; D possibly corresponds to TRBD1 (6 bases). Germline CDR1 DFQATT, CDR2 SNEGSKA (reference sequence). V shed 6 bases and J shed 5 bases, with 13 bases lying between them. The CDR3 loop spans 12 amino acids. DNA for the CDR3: TGCAGTGCCCTCAACAGGGCCGAGACCCAGTACTTC. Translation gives CSALNRAETQYF.